This record concerns one TCR beta chain sequence. Its antigen is still unknown. The data belong to a study of PD-1 blockade in classical Hodgkin lymphoma. Relapse was seen in all patients after autologous stem cell transplantation, and brentuximab vedotin exposure was variable. TCRdb keeps only in-frame clones here, not all; method: immunoSEQ multiplex PCR. This table holds tens of thousands of clones, approximately 78% found once. Study findings and constraints: Patients who began taking nivolumab under 1 year after ASCT were left out.

Germline V gene data show CDR1 as MNHEY and CDR2 as SVGAGI. J gave up 0 bases and V 2 bases, and 1 base lay outside the gene matches. This CDR3 has 15 residues. The source is a human donor with classical Hodgkin lymphoma. V gene TRBV6-5 combines with J gene TRBJ2-1; 7 bases are a match to TRBD2. This specimen consisted of peripheral blood mononuclear cells (PBMCs), obtained at baseline. CDR3 nucleotide sequence: TGTGCCAGCAGTTACGGCGGGAGCTCCTACAATGAGCAGTTCTTC. This translates into CASSYGGSSYNEQFF.